This TCR beta chain was recorded in a study of T cell repertoires in cytomegalovirus infection. Study-level background: Recently identified HLA-C-restricted CMV epitopes were among the peptides used. Through public TCR beta signatures, both CMV infection and matching HLA type were indicated.

The junction had 15 bases not matched to a gene; V was cut back by 7 bases and J by 5 bases. This CDR3 has 17 amino acids. The germline V gene has CDR1 MNHNY and CDR2 SVGAGI (reference sequence). TCRdb called the reads again in MiXCR, with one record for every CDR3 protein. This table holds about 900,000 distinct CDR3 sequences, approximately 33% found once. Study results and caveats: Public TCR beta family frequency separated CMV-and-HLA carriers, including in an independent cohort. HLA-C-restricted CMV clonotypes gave the most frequent clonotype in two of eight donors.

Comment on this clonotype: Its target is unknown.

The chain employs TRBV6-6 and TRBJ2-2; 8 nucleotides agree with TRBD1. The TCR comes from a human donor in good health (CMV status not recorded). Some clones in this sample may be carry-over from other donors' samples. The sample was cultured CD8+ T cells from PBMCs, taken from culture after CMV antigen stimulation. In DNA, the CDR3 is TGTGCCAGCAATCCCTTCCTCGGGACAGGTGAAACCGGGGAGCTGTTTTTT. Amino acid sequence: CASNPFLGTGETGELFF.